A single sample is the source of the 10 T cell receptor beta chains below, sequenced in a study of T cell responses to AZD1222 COVID-19 vaccine. Clones were sequenced by immunoSEQ multiplex PCR, and TCRdb holds only the in-frame ones, with some missing. The sample includes 90,000 to 150,000 clones, 88% seen only once; the top ten take less than 4.5%. The material sequenced was peripheral blood, taken on day 0 of AZD1222 vaccination. These receptors originate from an adult in good health.

The chain uses TRBV19 and TRBJ1-1; D is ambiguous. Trimming stripped 5 bases from V and 12 bases from J, with 7 bases between. CDR1 is LNHDA and CDR2 is SQIVND in the germline V gene (reference sequence). The CDR3 contains 9 residues. The CDR3: CASSLGSFF. The DNA of the CDR3 is TGTGCCAGTAGTCTAGGTTCTTTCTTT.

The chain recombines TRBV12-3 or TRBV12-4 with TRBJ1-6; no definite D call. The CDR3 runs 12 residues. The germline V and J ends were trimmed by 3 bases and 10 bases, with 7 bases remaining between them. This CDR3 reads CASSFPPSPLHF. CDR3 nucleotides: TGTGCCAGCAGTTTCCCTCCCTCACCCCTCCACTTT.

V gene TRBV5-5 combines with J gene TRBJ1-2; D might be TRBD1 (5 bases). Trimming removed 0 bases from V and 0 bases from J, with 9 bases in between. Germline lookup yields CDR1 SGHKS and CDR2 YYEKEE (reference sequence). The CDR3 has 15 amino acids. DNA for the CDR3: TGTGCCAGCAGCTTGGGTGGGGGAGCTAACTATGGCTACACCTTC. The encoded protein is CASSLGGGANYGYTF.

The rearrangement uses TRBV18 and TRBJ1-5, with 7 bases that match TRBD1. With V trimmed by 2 bases and J by 0 bases, 1 base remained unmatched. CDR3 length: 15 amino acids. The V gene's germline CDR1 is KGHSH and CDR2 LQKENI. The CDR3: CASSPSGGSNQPQHF. In DNA, the CDR3 is TGTGCCAGCTCACCATCAGGGGGTAGCAATCAGCCCCAGCATTTT. The entire variable domain, with the rest obtained from reference TRBV18 and TRBJ1-5, is as follows: NAGVMQNPRHLVRRRGQEARLRCSPMKGHSHVYWYRQLPEEGLKFMVYLQKENIIDESGMPKERFSAEFPKEGPSILRIQQVVRGDSAAYFCASSPSGGSNQPQHFGDGTRLSIL.

The chain couples TRBV19 to TRBJ1-2; D possibly corresponds to TRBD1 (5 bases). This CDR3 region has 14 residues. Germline-derived CDR1 and CDR2 are LNHDA and SQIVND (reference sequence). The germline V and J ends were trimmed by 3 bases and 8 bases, with 16 bases remaining between them. DNA for the CDR3: TGTGCCAGTAGTATTCCTTCAGGGAGTGGGGGCTACACCTTC. This gives the protein CASSIPSGSGGYTF.

The V and J genes are TRBV5-1 and TRBJ1-1; weak D call: TRBD1 (5 bases). The CDR3 sequence is 13 residues long. Trimming left V 5 bases short and J 4 bases short, with 12 bases between. Germline values: CDR1 SGHRS, CDR2 YFSETQ. The CDR3 DNA reads TGCGCCAGCAGTCTGGGGGGAGCCACTGAAGCTTTCTTT. It yields the protein CASSLGGATEAFF.

This clone was seen more than once but under ten times. V usage is TRBV4-1 and J usage is TRBJ2-5; 12 bases match TRBD2. The CDR3 covers 16 residues. The germline CDR1 and CDR2 sequences are MGHRA and YSYEKL. With V trimmed by 1 base and J by 5 bases, 5 bases remained unmatched. Here the CDR3 DNA reads TGCGCCAGCAGCCAAGGTCGAACTAGCGGGGGGGAGACCCAGTACTTC. It codes for CASSQGRTSGGETQYF.

V usage is TRBV7-8 and J usage is TRBJ1-1, with D maybe TRBD1 (5 bases). This CDR3 is 15 amino acids long. In germline, CDR1 is SGHVS, CDR2 FQNEAQ. Trimming removed 5 bases at V and 4 bases at J, with 17 bases between. The chain's CDR3 is CASSLRQRVGTEAFF. CDR3 nucleotide sequence: TGTGCCAGCAGCCTTCGACAGAGGGTGGGCACTGAAGCTTTCTTT.

The genes are TRBV4-1 and TRBJ2-7; a possible D gene is TRBD1 (6 bases). The CDR3 has 15 amino acids. Trimming removed 4 bases at V and 0 bases at J, with 13 bases between. Germline lookup yields CDR1 MGHRA and CDR2 YSYEKL. This CDR3 is CASSRWSGDSYEQYF. Written as DNA, the CDR3 is TGCGCCAGCAGCCGCTGGTCAGGGGACTCCTACGAGCAGTACTTC.

The chain is built from TRBV9 and TRBJ2-2, with TRBD2 matching over 8 bases. With 4 bases clipped from V and 5 bases from J, the junction kept 13 bases outside the gene matches. The CDR3 has 17 residues. Germline CDR1 reads SGDLS; CDR2 reads YYNGEE. The CDR3 sequence: CASSPWLGGGTTGELFF. As DNA, the CDR3 is TGTGCCAGCAGCCCCTGGCTGGGCGGGGGGACAACCGGGGAGCTGTTTTTT.